The next 10 T cell receptor beta chains were all read from a single sample in a study of vaccination and CD4 T cells after COVID-19. Treatment given: roughly 10-day PBMC culture with coronavirus spike peptide pools or control peptides (ViraFEST assay). The study sequenced cultured CD4+ T cell DNA using the Oncomine TCR Beta short-read assay. Each CDR3 protein gets one entry after TCRdb re-called the PCR reads with MiXCR. The sample lists under 25,000 distinct CDR3 sequences, approximately 40% occurring once. No antigens are known for them. Specimen: CD4+ T cells from blood, cultured in vitro, collected after SARS-CoV-2 vaccination. Receptor source: a human donor who had recovered from COVID-19.

The chain employs TRBV28 and TRBJ1-3, with a possible D match to TRBD1 (5 bases). Between the trimmed V and J ends, which lost 5 bases and 0 bases, there was a span of 17 bases. Germline-derived CDR1 and CDR2 are MDHEN and SYDVKM. This CDR3 is built from 17 residues. The CDR3 spells CASSPGGRQISGNTIYF. Here the CDR3 DNA reads TGTGCCAGCAGTCCCGGCGGACGACAGATCTCTGGAAACACCATATATTTT.

This chain joins TRBV6-2 or TRBV6-3 and TRBJ1-1; D not resolved. The CDR3 is 13 amino acids. V lost 0 bases and J lost 11, with 13 bases in between. CDR1 is MNHEY, CDR2 SVGEGT, per germline. The CDR3: CASSYSSSLWAFF. As DNA, the CDR3 is TGTGCCAGCAGTTACTCGAGTTCCCTTTGGGCTTTCTTT.

CDR3 in amino acids: CASAQSGVIITGANVLTF. CDR3 sequence (DNA): TGTGCCAGCGCGCAGTCAGGGGTTATTATAACTGGGGCCAACGTCCTGACTTTC. The V and J genes are TRBV7-8 and TRBJ2-6, with D possibly matching TRBD1 (6 bases). Germline V lookup: CDR1 SGHVS, CDR2 FQNEAQ. The length of the CDR3 is 18 residues. V shed 8 bases and J shed 2 bases, with 22 bases lying between them.

The chain employs TRBV6-1 and TRBJ2-5, with TRBD2 as a possible D gene (6 bases). Trimming took 4 bases from V and 0 from J, leaving 18 bases between them. The V gene's germline CDR1 is MNHNS and CDR2 SASEGT. The CDR3 has 17 residues. The CDR3, as DNA: TGTGCCAGCAGTGCCTCCCGAGCGGGCCCCGACCAAGAGACCCAGTACTTC. Its translation: CASSASRAGPDQETQYF.

This clonotype came up a few times. This chain joins TRBV7-2 and TRBJ1-1; no definite D call. The V gene's germline CDR1 is SGHTA and CDR2 FQGNSA. Trimming removed 1 base from V and 8 bases from J, with 8 bases in between. This CDR3 region has 12 residues. The CDR3 spells CASSLEGEEAFF. In DNA form, the CDR3 reads TGTGCCAGCAGCTTAGAGGGTGAGGAAGCTTTCTTT.

J is TRBJ2-1 and V is TRBV11-2; no clear D. Germline values: CDR1 SGHAT, CDR2 FQNNGV. The CDR3 covers 15 residues. The germline V and J ends were trimmed by 8 bases and 0 bases, with 14 bases remaining between them. Written as DNA, the CDR3 is TGTGCCAGCGGGTCGGATGTGTCCTCCTACAATGAGCAGTTCTTC. This sequence encodes CASGSDVSSYNEQFF.

The J gene is TRBJ2-7, the V gene TRBV6-1; no clear D. CDR1 MNHNS and CDR2 SASEGT come from the germline V gene. The CDR3 runs to 14 residues. V gave up 6 bases and J gave up 7 bases, with 19 bases separating them. The CDR3 DNA reads TGTGCCAGCAGCGCACTTATGTGGTCTGGGGAGCAGTACTTC. This gives the protein CASSALMWSGEQYF.

This chain joins TRBV2 and TRBJ1-5; D is ambiguous. V dropped 6 bases and J dropped 5 bases, with 14 bases sitting between them. The V gene's germline CDR1 is SNHLY and CDR2 FYNNEI. This CDR3 is 14 amino acids long. CDR3: CASRAMGSYQPQHF. CDR3 in DNA: TGTGCCAGCAGAGCGATGGGTAGTTATCAGCCCCAGCATTTT.

The rearrangement uses TRBV20-1 and TRBJ1-4; D is undetermined. From germline, CDR1 is DFQATT and CDR2 SNEGSKA (reference sequence). Trimming pared 6 bases from V and 6 bases from J, leaving 14 bases between. CDR3 length: 13 amino acids. In DNA, the CDR3 is TGCAGTGCAGACCACCCAAAGGATGAAAAACTGTTTTTT. Residues: CSADHPKDEKLFF.

The V gene is TRBV12-3 or TRBV12-4, the J gene TRBJ1-2; D unclear. V lost 6 bases and J 4 bases, leaving 9 bases between the germline ends. CDR3 length: 12 amino acids. DNA for the CDR3: TGTGCCAGCAGCCCGACCCCCTATGGCTACACCTTC. It translates to CASSPTPYGYTF.